Sequencing of this TCR beta chain was carried out in a study of T cells in Graves' hyperthyroidism and ophthalmopathy. The wider study: Peripheral blood specimens were obtained at initial diagnosis, prior to any treatment. Overall study findings and caveats: Most expanded thyroid clonotypes above 0.001 recurred in blood. The model identified upcoming ophthalmopathy a median approximately six months ahead of onset.

This clonotype was seen ten or more times. Its antigen is undetermined. V lost 4 bases and J lost 2; bases outside the gene matches: 4. This CDR3 region has 13 residues. The germline V gene encodes CDR1 DFQATT and CDR2 SNEGSKA (reference sequence). An absence of ophthalmopathy progression within 18 months meant stable Graves' hyperthyroidism. Amplified TCR beta CDR3 regions came from RNA transcripts. When the TCR CDR3 underwent first-round RT-PCR, the HTBI primer set was used. Using its own MiXCR run on the multiplex PCR reads, TCRdb lists one record per CDR3 protein. The repertoire includes around 690,000 distinct CDR3 sequences, approximately 15% of them detected once, and less than 20% sits in the top ten.

The rearrangement links TRBV20-1 to TRBJ1-2; TRBD1 agrees at 7 bases. Sequenced input: blood. This receptor was taken from a man aged 50 to 59 with Graves' hyperthyroidism. This CDR3 reads CSANGQDNYGYTF. In DNA, the CDR3 is TGCAGTGCTAACGGACAGGACAACTATGGCTACACCTTC.